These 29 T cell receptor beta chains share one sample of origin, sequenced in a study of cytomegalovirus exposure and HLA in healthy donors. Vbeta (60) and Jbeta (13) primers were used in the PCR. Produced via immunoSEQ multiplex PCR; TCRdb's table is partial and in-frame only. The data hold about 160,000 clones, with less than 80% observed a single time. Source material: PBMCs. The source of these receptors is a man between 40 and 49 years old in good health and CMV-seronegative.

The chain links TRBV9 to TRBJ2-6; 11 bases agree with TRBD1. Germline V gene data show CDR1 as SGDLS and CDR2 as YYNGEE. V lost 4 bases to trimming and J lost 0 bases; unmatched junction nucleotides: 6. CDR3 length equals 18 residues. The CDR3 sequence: CASSFTGTGGSGANVLTF. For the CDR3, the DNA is TGTGCCAGCAGCTTTACCGGGACAGGGGGCTCTGGGGCCAACGTCCTGACTTTC. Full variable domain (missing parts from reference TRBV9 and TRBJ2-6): DSGVTQTPKHLITATGQRVTLRCSPRSGDLSVYWYQQSLDQGLQFLIQYYNGEERAKGNILERFSAQQFPDLHSELNLSSLELGDSALYFCASSFTGTGGSGANVLTFGAGSRLTVL.

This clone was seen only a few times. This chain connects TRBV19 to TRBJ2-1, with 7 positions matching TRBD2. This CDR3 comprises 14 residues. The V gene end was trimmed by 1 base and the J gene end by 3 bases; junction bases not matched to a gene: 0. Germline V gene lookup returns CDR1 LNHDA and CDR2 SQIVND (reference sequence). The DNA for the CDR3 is TGTGCCAGTAGTATAGGGACTAGCTACAATGAGCAGTTCTTC. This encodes CASSIGTSYNEQFF. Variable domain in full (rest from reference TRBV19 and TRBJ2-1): DGGITQSPKYLFRKEGQNVTLSCEQNLNHDAMYWYRQDPGQGLRLIYYSQIVNDFQKGDIAEGYSVSREKKESFPLTVTSAQKNPTAFYLCASSIGTSYNEQFFGPGTRLTVL.

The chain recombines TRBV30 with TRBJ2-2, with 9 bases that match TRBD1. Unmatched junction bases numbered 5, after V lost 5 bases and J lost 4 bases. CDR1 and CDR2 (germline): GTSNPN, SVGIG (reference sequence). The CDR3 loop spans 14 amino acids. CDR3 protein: CAWGTGSGTGELFF. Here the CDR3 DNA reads TGTGCCTGGGGGACAGGGAGCGGCACCGGGGAGCTGTTTTTT.

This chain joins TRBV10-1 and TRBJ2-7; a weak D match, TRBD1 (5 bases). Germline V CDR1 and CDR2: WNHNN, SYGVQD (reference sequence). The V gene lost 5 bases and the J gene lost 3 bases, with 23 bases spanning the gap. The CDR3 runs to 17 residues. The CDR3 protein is CASSLIGPPIRGYEQYF. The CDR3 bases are TGCGCCAGCAGTCTCATTGGACCCCCTATTAGGGGCTACGAGCAGTACTTC.

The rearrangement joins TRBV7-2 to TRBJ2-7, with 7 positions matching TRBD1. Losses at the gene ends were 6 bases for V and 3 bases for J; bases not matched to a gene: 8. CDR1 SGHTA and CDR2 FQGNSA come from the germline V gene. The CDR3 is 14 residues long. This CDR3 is CASRDRQGGYEQYF. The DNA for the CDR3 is TGTGCCAGCAGAGATCGACAGGGTGGCTACGAGCAGTACTTC.

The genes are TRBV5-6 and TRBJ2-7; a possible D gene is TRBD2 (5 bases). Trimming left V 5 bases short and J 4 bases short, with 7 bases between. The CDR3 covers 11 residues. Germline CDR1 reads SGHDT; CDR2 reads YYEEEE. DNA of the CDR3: TGTGCCAGCAGTCGAGGGTACGAGCAGTACTTC. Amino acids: CASSRGYEQYF.

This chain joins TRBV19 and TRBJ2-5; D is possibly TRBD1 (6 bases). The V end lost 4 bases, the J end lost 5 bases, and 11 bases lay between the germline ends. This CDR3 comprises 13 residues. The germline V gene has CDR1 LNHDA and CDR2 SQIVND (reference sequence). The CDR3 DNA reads TGTGCCAGTAGTACAACAGGGCGGGAGACCCAGTACTTC. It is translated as CASSTTGRETQYF.

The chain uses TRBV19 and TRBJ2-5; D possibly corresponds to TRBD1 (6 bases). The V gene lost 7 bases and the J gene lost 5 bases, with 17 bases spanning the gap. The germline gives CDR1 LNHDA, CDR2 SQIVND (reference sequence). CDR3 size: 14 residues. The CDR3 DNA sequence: TGTGCCAGTAAACCAGGGGTAGCTGGGGAGACCCAGTACTTC. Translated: CASKPGVAGETQYF.

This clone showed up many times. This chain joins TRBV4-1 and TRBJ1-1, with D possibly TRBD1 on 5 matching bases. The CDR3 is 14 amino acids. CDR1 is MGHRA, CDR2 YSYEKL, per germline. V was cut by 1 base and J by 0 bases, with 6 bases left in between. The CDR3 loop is CASSQGDLNTEAFF. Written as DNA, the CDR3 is TGCGCCAGCAGCCAAGGGGACTTGAACACTGAAGCTTTCTTT.

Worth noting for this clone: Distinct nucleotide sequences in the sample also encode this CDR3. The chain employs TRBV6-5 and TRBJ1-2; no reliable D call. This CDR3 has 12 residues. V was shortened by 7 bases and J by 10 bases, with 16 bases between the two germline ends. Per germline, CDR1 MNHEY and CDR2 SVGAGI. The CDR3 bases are TGTGCCAGCATCCCCACGAGGGTATTCTACACCTTC. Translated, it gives CASIPTRVFYTF.

The CDR3 region has the DNA TGCGCCAGCAGCTTGGCAGCTAGCGGGGGGTCTTTGGGCACAGATACGCAGTATTTT. Protein sequence: CASSLAASGGSLGTDTQYF. The chain employs TRBV5-1 and TRBJ2-3, with 11 nucleotides matching TRBD2. V dropped 0 bases and J dropped 1; count of bases not matched to a gene: 10. The V gene's germline CDR1 is SGHRS and CDR2 YFSETQ. The CDR3 spans 19 residues.

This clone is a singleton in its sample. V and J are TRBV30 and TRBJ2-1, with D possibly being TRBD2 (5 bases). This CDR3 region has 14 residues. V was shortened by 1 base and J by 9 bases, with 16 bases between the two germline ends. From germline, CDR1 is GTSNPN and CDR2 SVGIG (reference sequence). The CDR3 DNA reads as TGTGCCTGGAGTGGCCTACCGTCGGGGATTGAGCAGTTCTTC. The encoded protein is CAWSGLPSGIEQFF. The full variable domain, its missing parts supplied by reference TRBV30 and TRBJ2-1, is SQTIHQWPATLVQPVGSPLSLECTVEGTSNPNLYWYRQAAGRGLQLLFYSVGIGQISSEVPQNLSASRPQDRQFILSSKKLLLSDSGFYLCAWSGLPSGIEQFFGPGTRLTVL.

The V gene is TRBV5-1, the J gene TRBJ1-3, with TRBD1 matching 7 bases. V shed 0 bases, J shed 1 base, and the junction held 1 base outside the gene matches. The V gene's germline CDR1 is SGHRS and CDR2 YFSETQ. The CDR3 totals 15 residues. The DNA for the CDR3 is TGCGCCAGCAGCTTGGAGGGGGCGTCTGGAAACACCATATATTTT. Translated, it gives CASSLEGASGNTIYF.

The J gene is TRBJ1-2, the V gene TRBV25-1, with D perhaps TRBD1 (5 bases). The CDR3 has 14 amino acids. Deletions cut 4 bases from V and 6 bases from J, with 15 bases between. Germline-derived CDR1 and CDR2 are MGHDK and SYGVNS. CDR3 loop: CASSVGGSRDGYTF. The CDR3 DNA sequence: TGTGCCAGCAGTGTCGGGGGTTCAAGAGATGGCTACACCTTC.

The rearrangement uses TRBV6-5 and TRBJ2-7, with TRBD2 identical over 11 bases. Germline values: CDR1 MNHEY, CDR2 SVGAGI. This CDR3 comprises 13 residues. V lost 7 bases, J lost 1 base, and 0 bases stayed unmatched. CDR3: CASTSGGSYEQYF. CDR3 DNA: TGTGCCAGCACTAGCGGGGGGTCCTACGAGCAGTACTTC.

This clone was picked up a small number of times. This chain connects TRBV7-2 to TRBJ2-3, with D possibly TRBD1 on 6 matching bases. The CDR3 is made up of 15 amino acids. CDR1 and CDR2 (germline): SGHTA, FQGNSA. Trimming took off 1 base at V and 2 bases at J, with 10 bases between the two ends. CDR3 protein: CASSLGQGHTDTQYF. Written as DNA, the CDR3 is TGTGCCAGCAGCTTAGGGCAGGGGCACACAGATACGCAGTATTTT.

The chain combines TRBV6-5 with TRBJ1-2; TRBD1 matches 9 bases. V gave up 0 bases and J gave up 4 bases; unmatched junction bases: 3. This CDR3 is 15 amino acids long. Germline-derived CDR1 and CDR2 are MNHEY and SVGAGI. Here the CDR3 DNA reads TGTGCCAGCAGTTACTCGACAGGGGGGGGCTATGGCTACACCTTC. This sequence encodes CASSYSTGGGYGYTF.

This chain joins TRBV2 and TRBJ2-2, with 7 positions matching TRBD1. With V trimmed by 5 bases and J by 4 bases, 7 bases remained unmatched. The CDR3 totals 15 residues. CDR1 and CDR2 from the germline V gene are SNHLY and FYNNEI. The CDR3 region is CASSLGTVLTGELFF. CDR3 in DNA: TGTGCCAGCAGTCTCGGGACAGTTCTCACCGGGGAGCTGTTTTTT.

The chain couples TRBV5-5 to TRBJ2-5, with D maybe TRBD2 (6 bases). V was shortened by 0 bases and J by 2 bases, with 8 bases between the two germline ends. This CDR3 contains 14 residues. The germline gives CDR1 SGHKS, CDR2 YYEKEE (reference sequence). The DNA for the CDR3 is TGTGCCAGCAGCTTGGGCGGGATTCAAGAGACCCAGTACTTC. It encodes CASSLGGIQETQYF.

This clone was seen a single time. CDR3 coding DNA: TGTGCCAGCCTGGGACAGGGGAACGAGCAGTACTTC. Translating gives CASLGQGNEQYF. This chain connects TRBV2 to TRBJ2-7, with 10 bases that match TRBD1. Trimming at V came to 8 bases and at J to 5 bases, leaving 3 bases not matched to a gene. The CDR3 length is 12 residues. CDR1 is SNHLY and CDR2 is FYNNEI in the germline V gene.

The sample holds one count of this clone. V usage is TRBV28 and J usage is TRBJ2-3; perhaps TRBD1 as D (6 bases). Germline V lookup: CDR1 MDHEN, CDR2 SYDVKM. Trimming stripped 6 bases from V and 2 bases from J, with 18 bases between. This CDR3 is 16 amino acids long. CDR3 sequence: CASSPTEQGFTDTQYF. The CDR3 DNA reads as TGTGCCAGCAGCCCGACGGAACAGGGTTTCACAGATACGCAGTATTTT.

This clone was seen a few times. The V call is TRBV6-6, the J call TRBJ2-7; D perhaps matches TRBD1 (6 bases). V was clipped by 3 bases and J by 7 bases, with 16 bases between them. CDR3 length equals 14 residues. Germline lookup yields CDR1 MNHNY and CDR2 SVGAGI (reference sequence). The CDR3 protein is CASSYTLQGREQYF. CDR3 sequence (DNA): TGTGCCAGCAGTTATACACTACAGGGTCGGGAGCAGTACTTC.

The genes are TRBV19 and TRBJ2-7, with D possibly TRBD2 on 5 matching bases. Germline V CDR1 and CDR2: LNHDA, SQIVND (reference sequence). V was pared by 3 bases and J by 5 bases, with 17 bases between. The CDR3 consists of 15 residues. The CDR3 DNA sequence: TGTGCCAGTAGTATCTTGCTAGCCCCACCGAACGAGCAGTACTTC. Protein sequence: CASSILLAPPNEQYF.

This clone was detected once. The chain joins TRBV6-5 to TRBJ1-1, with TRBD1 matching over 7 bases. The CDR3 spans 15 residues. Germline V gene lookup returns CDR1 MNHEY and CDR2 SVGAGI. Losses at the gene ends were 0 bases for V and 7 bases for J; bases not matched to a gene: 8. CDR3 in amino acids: CASSYSETGPCEAFF. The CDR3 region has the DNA TGTGCCAGCAGTTACTCTGAGACAGGGCCTTGTGAAGCTTTCTTT.

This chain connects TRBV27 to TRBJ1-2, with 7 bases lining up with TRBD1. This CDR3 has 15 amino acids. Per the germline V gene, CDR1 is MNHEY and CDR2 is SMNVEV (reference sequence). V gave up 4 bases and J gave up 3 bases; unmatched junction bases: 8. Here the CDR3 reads CASSSTHRGHYGYTF. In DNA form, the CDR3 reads TGTGCCAGCAGTTCCACCCACAGGGGCCACTATGGCTACACCTTC.

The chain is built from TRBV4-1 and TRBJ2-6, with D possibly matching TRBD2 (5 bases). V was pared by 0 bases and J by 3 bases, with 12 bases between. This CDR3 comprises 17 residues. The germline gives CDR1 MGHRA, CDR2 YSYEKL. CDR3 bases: TGCGCCAGCAGCCAAGACCCTGAGGGATTTGGGGCCAACGTCCTGACTTTC. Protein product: CASSQDPEGFGANVLTF.

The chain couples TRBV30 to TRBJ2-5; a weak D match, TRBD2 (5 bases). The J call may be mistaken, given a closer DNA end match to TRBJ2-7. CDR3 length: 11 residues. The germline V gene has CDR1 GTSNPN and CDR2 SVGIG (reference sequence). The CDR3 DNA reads TGTGCCTGGCGGGGAATCTACGAGCAGTACTTC. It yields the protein CAWRGIYEQYF.

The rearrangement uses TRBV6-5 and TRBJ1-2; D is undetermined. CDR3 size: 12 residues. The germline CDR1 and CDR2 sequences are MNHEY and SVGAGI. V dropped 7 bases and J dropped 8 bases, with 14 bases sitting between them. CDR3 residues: CASNSRLVGYTF. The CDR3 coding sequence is TGTGCCAGCAACTCTCGGTTGGTGGGCTACACCTTC.

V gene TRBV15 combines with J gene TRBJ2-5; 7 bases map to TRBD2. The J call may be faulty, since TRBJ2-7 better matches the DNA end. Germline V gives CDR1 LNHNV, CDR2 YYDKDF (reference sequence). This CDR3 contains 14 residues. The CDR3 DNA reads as TGTGCCACCAGCAGAGATCTGGGAGGGAACGAGCAGTACTTC. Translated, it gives CATSRDLGGNEQYF.